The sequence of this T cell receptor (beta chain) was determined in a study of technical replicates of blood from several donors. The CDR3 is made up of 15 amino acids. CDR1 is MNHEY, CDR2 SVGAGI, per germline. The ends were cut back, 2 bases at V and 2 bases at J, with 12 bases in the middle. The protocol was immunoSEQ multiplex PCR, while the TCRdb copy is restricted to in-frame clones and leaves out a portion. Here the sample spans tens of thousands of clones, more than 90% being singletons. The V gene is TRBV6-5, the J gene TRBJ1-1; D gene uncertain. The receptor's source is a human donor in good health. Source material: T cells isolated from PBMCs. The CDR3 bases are TGTGCCAGCAGTTACGTGGCGGCCAGAAACACTGAAGCTTTCTTT. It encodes CASSYVAARNTEAFF.